The 15 T cell receptor beta chains presented below share a single source sample, sequenced in a study of T cell responses to AZD1222 COVID-19 vaccine. The repertoire was sequenced with immunoSEQ multiplex PCR; TCRdb's copy has only in-frame clones and lacks some. The sample comprises around 120,000 clones, about 88% of which are singletons, and approximately 7.5% rests with the top ten. Source: peripheral blood, taken on day 0 of AZD1222 vaccination. The source is an adult in good health.

V is TRBV5-1 and J is TRBJ2-2, with TRBD1 as a possible D gene (6 bases). Germline CDR1 and CDR2: SGHRS and YFSETQ. Deletions cut 3 bases from V and 4 bases from J, with 13 bases between. The CDR3 loop spans 15 amino acids. The CDR3 sequence: CASSSMDSSTGELFF. In nucleotides, the CDR3 is TGCGCCAGCAGCTCTATGGACAGTTCCACCGGGGAGCTGTTTTTT.

This chain links TRBV6-5 with TRBJ2-7, with TRBD2 as a possible D gene (6 bases). The CDR3 is 13 residues long. The germline CDR1 and CDR2 sequences are MNHEY and SVGAGI. V was shortened by 4 bases and J by 5 bases, with 12 bases between the two germline ends. CDR3 sequence: CASSSVGGHEQYF. CDR3 bases: TGTGCCAGCAGTTCGGTGGGGGGACACGAGCAGTACTTC.

The V call is TRBV5-1, the J call TRBJ2-1; D possibly corresponds to TRBD1 (7 bases). The CDR3 loop spans 15 amino acids. Trimming removed 6 bases at V and 2 bases at J, with 15 bases between. Per germline, CDR1 SGHRS and CDR2 YFSETQ. The DNA for the CDR3 is TGCGCCAGCACCTCCCAGGGGGGTACCTACAATGAGCAGTTCTTC. Its translation is CASTSQGGTYNEQFF.

This chain connects TRBV5-1 to TRBJ2-5; 11 bases align to TRBD2. Germline trimming cut 4 bases from V and 0 bases from J; bases unmatched to any gene: 5. The CDR3 runs to 16 residues. Germline V gene sequence: CDR1 SGHRS, CDR2 YFSETQ. The CDR3: CASSPASGRNQETQYF. The DNA of the CDR3 is TGCGCCAGCAGCCCAGCTAGCGGGAGGAACCAAGAGACCCAGTACTTC.

The genes are TRBV7-6 and TRBJ2-2; 9 bases line up with TRBD2. V was pared by 8 bases and J by 5 bases, with 15 bases of the junction left unmatched. The V gene's germline CDR1 is SGHVS and CDR2 FNYEAQ. This CDR3 comprises 17 residues. The CDR3 DNA reads as TGTGCCAGCCGGAAGGGGGTAGCGGGAGTGGGAACCGGGGAGCTGTTTTTT. It specifies CASRKGVAGVGTGELFF.

This chain links TRBV7-8 with TRBJ2-2; the match to TRBD2 covers 12 bases. This CDR3 contains 17 residues. Germline assignment: CDR1 SGHVS and CDR2 FQNEAQ. J lost 7 bases, V lost 5 bases, and 11 bases had no gene match. The CDR3 coding sequence is TGTGCCAGCAGCCCCCGACTAGCGGGAGAAAAGAACGGGGAGCTGTTTTTT. It codes for CASSPRLAGEKNGELFF. Complete variable domain (other parts from reference TRBV7-8 and TRBJ2-2): GAGVSQSPRYKVAKRGQDVALRCDPISGHVSLFWYQQALGQGPEFLTYFQNEAQLDKSGLPSDRFFAERPEGSVSTLKIQRTQQEDSAVYLCASSPRLAGEKNGELFFGEGSRLTVL.

A single count supports this clone. The chain combines TRBV18 with TRBJ1-1, with D tentatively TRBD1 (5 bases). This CDR3 has 15 amino acids. V lost 3 bases to trimming and J lost 1 base, with 12 bases between them. Germline lookup yields CDR1 KGHSH and CDR2 LQKENI. Here the CDR3 DNA reads TGTGCCAGCTCACCCAGACAGATTAAGAACACTGAAGCTTTCTTT. This sequence encodes CASSPRQIKNTEAFF.

This clone was seen only once. This chain connects TRBV5-1 to TRBJ1-2; 8 nucleotides match TRBD1. Germline-derived CDR1 and CDR2 are SGHRS and YFSETQ. The CDR3 runs to 15 residues. The V and J ends lost 0 bases and 6 bases, in that order; junction bases with no gene match: 7. The CDR3 spells CASSLGDRILNGYTF. CDR3 nucleotide sequence: TGCGCCAGCAGCTTGGGGGACAGGATCCTAAATGGCTACACCTTC.

The chain links TRBV28 to TRBJ1-6, with unresolved D. Germline assignment: CDR1 MDHEN and CDR2 SYDVKM. The germline V and J ends were trimmed by 2 bases and 9 bases, with 11 bases remaining between them. This CDR3 is built from 14 residues. The CDR3 nucleotides read TGTGCCAGCAGTTTAAACCCTGGAGGTTCACCCCTCCACTTT. As protein: CASSLNPGGSPLHF.

CDR3 protein: CASRTGSSYNSPLHF. CDR3 in DNA: TGTGCCAGTAGAACAGGGAGCTCCTATAATTCACCCCTCCACTTT. V is TRBV19 and J is TRBJ1-6, with TRBD1 as a possible D gene (6 bases). Trimming removed 6 bases from V and 0 bases from J, with 9 bases in between. Germline V CDR1 and CDR2: LNHDA, SQIVND (reference sequence). This CDR3 has 15 residues.

This clone was seen a single time. This chain uses TRBV7-9 with TRBJ2-2; unclear D gene. V shed 5 bases and J shed 0 bases, with 13 bases lying between them. CDR1 and CDR2 (germline): SEHNR, FQNEAQ (reference sequence). This CDR3 contains 16 residues. The CDR3 DNA sequence: TGTGCCAGCAGCCGTCTAAGCCGGGCGAACACCGGGGAGCTGTTTTTT. This gives the protein CASSRLSRANTGELFF. The entire variable domain, with the rest obtained from reference TRBV7-9 and TRBJ2-2, is as follows: DTGVSQNPRHKITKRGQNVTFRCDPISEHNRLYWYRQTLGQGPEFLTYFQNEAQLEKSRLLSDRFSAERPKGSFSTLEIQRTEQGDSAMYLCASSRLSRANTGELFFGEGSRLTVL.

The chain combines TRBV4-1 with TRBJ2-7, with D possibly called TRBD1 or TRBD2 (6 bases each). Germline V gives CDR1 MGHRA, CDR2 YSYEKL. Trimming shortened V by 4 bases and J by 2 bases, and 15 bases separated the two germline ends. This CDR3 has 15 residues. CDR3 nucleotides: TGCGCCAGCAGCCCTCACGGGGGCGGAACCTACGAGCAGTACTTC. Translated: CASSPHGGGTYEQYF.

This chain connects TRBV21-1 to TRBJ1-5. TRBV21-1 is marked as a pseudogene. This CDR3 has 12 residues. CDR3 sequence reads: CASNRDNQPQHF. In DNA form, the CDR3 reads TGTGCCAGCAACCGGGACAATCAGCCCCAGCATTTT.

This sequence joins TRBV27 and TRBJ1-1; 9 bases fit TRBD1. Germline loops: CDR1 MNHEY, CDR2 SMNVEV (reference sequence). With 4 bases clipped from V and 6 bases from J, the junction kept 6 bases outside the gene matches. The CDR3 spans 14 residues. The CDR3, as DNA: TGTGCCAGCAGTTCCCGGGACAGGGAAGCTGAAGCTTTCTTT. As protein: CASSSRDREAEAFF.

This clone was found once. This likely comes from a read error, as the CDR3 has no conserved phenylalanine or tryptophan at its end. Because the CDR3's place on the DNA is in doubt, the DNA is left out and the CDR3 is given as listed by TCRdb. The chain carries TRBV21-1 and TRBJ1-1. TRBV21-1 is a pseudogene segment. The CDR3 has 13 residues if both end residues are counted. The CDR3 region is CASSKGTNQYHLG.